Presented here are 4 T cell receptor beta chains from one specimen sequenced in a study of blood T cell repertoires in COVID-19. The method was immunoSEQ multiplex PCR; TCRdb's version includes in-frame clones alone and lacks a portion of them. The sample yields some 670,000 clones, 85% to 90% seen once. Sequences were obtained from peripheral blood. The receptor source for this set is a woman aged 18 to 35 with acute or convalescent COVID-19.

The chain employs TRBV5-4 and TRBJ2-1, with TRBD2 matching over 8 bases. Germline CDR1 is SGHNT and CDR2 is YYREEE (reference sequence). V was pared by 5 bases and J by 2 bases, with 12 bases of the junction left unmatched. The CDR3 runs 17 residues. CDR3 amino acids: CASSSSVAGGPYNEQFF. CDR3 bases: TGTGCCAGCAGTTCGTCGGTGGCGGGGGGCCCCTACAATGAGCAGTTCTTC.

The chain links TRBV7-2 to TRBJ2-1; possible D gene TRBD2, 5 bases. V lost 6 bases and J 0 bases, leaving 18 bases between the germline ends. CDR3 length: 17 residues. Germline V gene lookup returns CDR1 SGHTA and CDR2 FQGNSA. CDR3 nucleotides: TGTGCCAGCAGTCGGCCCGCGCGGGTTAGCTCCTACAATGAGCAGTTCTTC. This codes for CASSRPARVSSYNEQFF.

V gene TRBV24-1 combines with J gene TRBJ2-1; the match to TRBD2 covers 8 bases. CDR1 and CDR2 (germline): KGHDR, SFDVKD. The junction had 10 bases not matched to a gene; V was cut back by 8 bases and J by 8 bases. This CDR3 is built from 14 residues. CDR3 in DNA: TGTGCCACCACGCGGGGGGCAGGAGTCGATGAGCAGTTCTTC. It encodes CATTRGAGVDEQFF.

The rearrangement joins TRBV28 to TRBJ2-3; weak D call: TRBD2 (6 bases). Germline loops: CDR1 MDHEN, CDR2 SYDVKM. The CDR3 runs to 13 residues. The V end was cut by 10 bases, the J end by 4 bases, with 15 bases between. The CDR3 here is CATARGGSDTQYF. DNA of the CDR3: TGTGCCACAGCGCGGGGTGGGTCAGATACGCAGTATTTT.